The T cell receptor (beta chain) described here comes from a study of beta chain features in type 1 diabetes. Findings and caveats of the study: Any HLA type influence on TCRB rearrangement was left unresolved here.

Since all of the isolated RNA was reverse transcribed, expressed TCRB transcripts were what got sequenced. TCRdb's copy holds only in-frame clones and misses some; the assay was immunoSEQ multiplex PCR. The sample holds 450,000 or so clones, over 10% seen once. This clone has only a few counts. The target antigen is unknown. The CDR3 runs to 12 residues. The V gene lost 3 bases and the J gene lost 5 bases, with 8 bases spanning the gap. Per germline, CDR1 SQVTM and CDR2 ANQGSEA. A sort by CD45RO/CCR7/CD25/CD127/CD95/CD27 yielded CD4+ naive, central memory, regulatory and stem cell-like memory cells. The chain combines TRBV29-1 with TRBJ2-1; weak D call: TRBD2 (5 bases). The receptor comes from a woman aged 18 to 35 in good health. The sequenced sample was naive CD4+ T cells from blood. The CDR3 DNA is TGCAGCGTTGAGGACGGGGACAATGAGCAGTTCTTC. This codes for CSVEDGDNEQFF.